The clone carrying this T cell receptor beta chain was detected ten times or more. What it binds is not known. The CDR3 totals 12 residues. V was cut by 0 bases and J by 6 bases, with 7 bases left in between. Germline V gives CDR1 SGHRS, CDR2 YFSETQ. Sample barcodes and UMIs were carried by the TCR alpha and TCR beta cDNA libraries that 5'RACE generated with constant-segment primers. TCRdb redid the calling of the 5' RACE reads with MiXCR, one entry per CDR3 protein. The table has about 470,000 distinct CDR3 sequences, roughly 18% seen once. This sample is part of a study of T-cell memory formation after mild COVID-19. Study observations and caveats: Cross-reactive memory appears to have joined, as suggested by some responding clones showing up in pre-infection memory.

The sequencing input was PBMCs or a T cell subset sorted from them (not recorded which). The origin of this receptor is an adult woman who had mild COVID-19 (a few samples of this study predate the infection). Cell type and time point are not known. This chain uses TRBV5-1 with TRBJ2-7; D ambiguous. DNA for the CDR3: TGCGCCAGCAGCTTGGAAGGAAGCGAGCAGTACTTC. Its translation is CASSLEGSEQYF.